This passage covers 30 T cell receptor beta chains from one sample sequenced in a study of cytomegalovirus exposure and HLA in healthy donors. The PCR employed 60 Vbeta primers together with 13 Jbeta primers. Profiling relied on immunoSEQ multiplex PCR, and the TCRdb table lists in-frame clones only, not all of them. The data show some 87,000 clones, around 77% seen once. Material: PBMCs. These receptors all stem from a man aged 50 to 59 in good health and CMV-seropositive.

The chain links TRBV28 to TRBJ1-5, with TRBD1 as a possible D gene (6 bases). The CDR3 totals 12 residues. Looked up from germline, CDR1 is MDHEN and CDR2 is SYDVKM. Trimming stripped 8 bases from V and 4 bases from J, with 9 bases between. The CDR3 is CASRGANQPQHF. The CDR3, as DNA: TGTGCCAGCCGGGGGGCTAATCAGCCCCAGCATTTT.

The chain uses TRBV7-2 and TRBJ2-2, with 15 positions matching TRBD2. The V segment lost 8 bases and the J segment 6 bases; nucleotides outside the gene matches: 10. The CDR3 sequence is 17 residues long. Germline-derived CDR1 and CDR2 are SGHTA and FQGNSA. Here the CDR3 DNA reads TGTGCCAGCGTTGGACTAGCGGGGGGGATTGGTGCCGGGGAGCTGTTTTTT. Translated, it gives CASVGLAGGIGAGELFF.

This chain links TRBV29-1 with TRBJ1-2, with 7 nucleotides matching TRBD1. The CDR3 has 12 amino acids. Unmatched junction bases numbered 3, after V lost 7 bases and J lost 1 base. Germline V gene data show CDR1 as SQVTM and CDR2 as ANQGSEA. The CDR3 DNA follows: TGCAGCGGAAGACAGGGTAACTATGGCTACACCTTC. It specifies CSGRQGNYGYTF.

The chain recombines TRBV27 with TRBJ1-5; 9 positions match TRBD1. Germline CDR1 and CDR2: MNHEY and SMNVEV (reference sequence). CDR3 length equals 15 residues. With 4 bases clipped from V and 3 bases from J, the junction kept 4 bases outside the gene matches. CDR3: CASSSGTGNNQPQHF. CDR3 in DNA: TGTGCCAGCAGTTCCGGGACAGGGAACAATCAGCCCCAGCATTTT.

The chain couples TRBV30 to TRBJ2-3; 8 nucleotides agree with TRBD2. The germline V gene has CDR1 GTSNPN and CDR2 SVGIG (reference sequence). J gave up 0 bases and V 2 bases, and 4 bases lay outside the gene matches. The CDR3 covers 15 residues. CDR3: CAWSTVAGSTDTQYF. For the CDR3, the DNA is TGTGCCTGGAGTACCGTAGCGGGGAGCACAGATACGCAGTATTTT.

This chain's CDR3 is CAISEGLAGGGTQYF. CDR3 nucleotide sequence: TGTGCCATCAGTGAGGGGTTAGCGGGGGGCGGTACGCAGTATTTT. The rearrangement uses TRBV10-3 and TRBJ2-3, with 10 bases lining up with TRBD2. Germline-derived CDR1 and CDR2 are ENHRY and SYGVKD. The V segment lost 2 bases and the J segment 8 bases; nucleotides outside the gene matches: 7. There are 15 residues in the CDR3.

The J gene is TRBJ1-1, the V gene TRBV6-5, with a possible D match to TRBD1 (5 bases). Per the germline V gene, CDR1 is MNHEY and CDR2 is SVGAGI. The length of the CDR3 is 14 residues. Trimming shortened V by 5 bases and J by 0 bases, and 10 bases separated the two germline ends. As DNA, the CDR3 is TGTGCCAGCAGTAAAACGACAGTGAACACTGAAGCTTTCTTT. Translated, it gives CASSKTTVNTEAFF.

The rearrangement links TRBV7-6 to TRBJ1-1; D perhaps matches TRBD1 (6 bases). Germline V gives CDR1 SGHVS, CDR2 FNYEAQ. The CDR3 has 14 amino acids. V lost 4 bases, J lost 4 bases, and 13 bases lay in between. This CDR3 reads CASSSGVRGTEAFF. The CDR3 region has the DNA TGTGCCAGCAGCTCAGGGGTCAGGGGCACTGAAGCTTTCTTT.

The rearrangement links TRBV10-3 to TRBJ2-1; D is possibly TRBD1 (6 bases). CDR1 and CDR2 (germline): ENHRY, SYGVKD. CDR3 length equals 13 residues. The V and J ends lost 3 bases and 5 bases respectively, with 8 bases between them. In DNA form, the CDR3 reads TGTGCCATCAGTGAACAGGGAGACAATGAGCAGTTCTTC. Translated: CAISEQGDNEQFF.

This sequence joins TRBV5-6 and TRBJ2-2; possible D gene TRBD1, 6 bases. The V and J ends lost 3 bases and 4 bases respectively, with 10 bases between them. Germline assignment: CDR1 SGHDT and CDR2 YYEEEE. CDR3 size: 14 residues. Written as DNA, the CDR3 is TGTGCCAGCAGCTACGGACAGCCCACCGGGGAGCTGTTTTTT. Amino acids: CASSYGQPTGELFF.

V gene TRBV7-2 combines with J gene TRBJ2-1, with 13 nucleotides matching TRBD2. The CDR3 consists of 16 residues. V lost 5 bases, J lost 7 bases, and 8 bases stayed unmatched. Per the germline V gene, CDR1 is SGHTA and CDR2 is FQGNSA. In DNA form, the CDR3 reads TGTGCCAGCAGCAGAACTAGCGGGGGGGCTGGGAATGAGCAGTTCTTC. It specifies CASSRTSGGAGNEQFF. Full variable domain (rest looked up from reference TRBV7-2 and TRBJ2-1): GAGVSQSPSNKVTEKGKDVELRCDPISGHTALYWYRQSLGQGLEFLIYFQGNSAPDKSGLPSDRFSAERTGGSVSTLTIQRTQQEDSAVYLCASSRTSGGAGNEQFFGPGTRLTVL.

CDR3 DNA: TGTGCCAGCACCCGGACAGAGGAAGAGACCCAGTACTTC. Translated: CASTRTEEETQYF. This chain joins TRBV6-1 and TRBJ2-5; weak D call: TRBD1 (6 bases). CDR1 and CDR2 from the germline V gene are MNHNS and SASEGT. V was clipped by 7 bases and J by 3 bases, with 12 bases between them. The CDR3 contains 13 residues.

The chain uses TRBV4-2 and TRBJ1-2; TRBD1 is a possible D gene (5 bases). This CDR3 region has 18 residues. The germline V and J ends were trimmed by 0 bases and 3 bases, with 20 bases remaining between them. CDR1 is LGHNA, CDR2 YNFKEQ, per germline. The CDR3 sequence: CASSQEGVVTEEHYGYTF. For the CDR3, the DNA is TGTGCCAGCAGCCAAGAAGGGGTTGTGACAGAGGAGCACTATGGCTACACCTTC.

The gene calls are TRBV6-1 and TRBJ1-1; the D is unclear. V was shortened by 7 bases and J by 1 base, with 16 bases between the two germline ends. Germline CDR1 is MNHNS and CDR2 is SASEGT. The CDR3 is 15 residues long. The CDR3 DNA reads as TGTGCCAGCATAGTTCGAGGTGGAGGGAACACTGAAGCTTTCTTT. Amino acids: CASIVRGGGNTEAFF.

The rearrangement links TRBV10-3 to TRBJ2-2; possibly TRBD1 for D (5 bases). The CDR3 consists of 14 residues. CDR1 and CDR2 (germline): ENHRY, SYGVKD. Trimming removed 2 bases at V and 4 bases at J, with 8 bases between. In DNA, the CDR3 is TGTGCCATCAGTGAGGAAGGGGCCACCGGGGAGCTGTTTTTT. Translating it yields CAISEEGATGELFF.

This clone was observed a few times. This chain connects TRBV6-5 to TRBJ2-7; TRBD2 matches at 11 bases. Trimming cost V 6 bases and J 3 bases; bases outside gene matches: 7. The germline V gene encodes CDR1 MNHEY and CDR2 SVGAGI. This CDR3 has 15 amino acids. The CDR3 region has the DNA TGTGCCAGCAGAGCGACTAGCGGGGCGGGCTACGAGCAGTACTTC. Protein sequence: CASRATSGAGYEQYF.

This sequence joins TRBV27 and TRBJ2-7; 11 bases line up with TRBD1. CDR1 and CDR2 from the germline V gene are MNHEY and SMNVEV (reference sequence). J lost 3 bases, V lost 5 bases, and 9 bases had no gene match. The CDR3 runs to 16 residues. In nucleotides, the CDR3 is TGTGCCAGCAGTGTCTCGGGACAGGGGGTGGGCTACGAGCAGTACTTC. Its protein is CASSVSGQGVGYEQYF.

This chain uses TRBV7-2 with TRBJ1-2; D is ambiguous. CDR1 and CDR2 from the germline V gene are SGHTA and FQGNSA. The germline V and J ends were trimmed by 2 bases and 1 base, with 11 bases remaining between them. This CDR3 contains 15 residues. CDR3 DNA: TGTGCCAGCAGCTTACTGGTCGGGAATAACTATGGCTACACCTTC. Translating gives CASSLLVGNNYGYTF.

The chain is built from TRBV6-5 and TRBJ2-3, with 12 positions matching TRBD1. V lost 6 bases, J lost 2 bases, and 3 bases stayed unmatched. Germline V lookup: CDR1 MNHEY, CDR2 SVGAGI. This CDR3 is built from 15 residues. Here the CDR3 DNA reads TGTGCCAGCAGCATGGGACAGGGGGCCACAGATACGCAGTATTTT. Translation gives CASSMGQGATDTQYF.

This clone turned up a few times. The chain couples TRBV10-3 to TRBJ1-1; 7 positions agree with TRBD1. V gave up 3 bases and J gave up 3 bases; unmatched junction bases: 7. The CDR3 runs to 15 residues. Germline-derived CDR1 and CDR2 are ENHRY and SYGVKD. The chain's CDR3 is CAISDEGAEYTEAFF. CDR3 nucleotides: TGTGCCATCAGTGATGAGGGGGCAGAATACACTGAAGCTTTCTTT.

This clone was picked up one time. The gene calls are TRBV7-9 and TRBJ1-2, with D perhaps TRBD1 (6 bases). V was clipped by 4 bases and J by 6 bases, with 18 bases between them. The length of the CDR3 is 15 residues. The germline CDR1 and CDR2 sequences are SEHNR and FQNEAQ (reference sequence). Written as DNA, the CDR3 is TGTGCCAGCAGCTCGGAAGAACAGGGAGGGCATGGCTACACCTTC. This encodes CASSSEEQGGHGYTF.

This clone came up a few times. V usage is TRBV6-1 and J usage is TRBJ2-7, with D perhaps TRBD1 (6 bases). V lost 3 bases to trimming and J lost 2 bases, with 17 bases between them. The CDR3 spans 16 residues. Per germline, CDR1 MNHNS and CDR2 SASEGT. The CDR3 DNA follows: TGTGCCAGCAGTGAGGATCCCTCGGGACACACCTACGAGCAGTACTTC. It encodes CASSEDPSGHTYEQYF.

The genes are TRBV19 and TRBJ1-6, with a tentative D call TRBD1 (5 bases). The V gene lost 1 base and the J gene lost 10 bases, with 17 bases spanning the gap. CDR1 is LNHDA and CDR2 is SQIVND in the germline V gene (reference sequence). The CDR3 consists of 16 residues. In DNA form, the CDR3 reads TGTGCCAGTAGTATAGGGATGGACAAAATTGGGTCACCCCTCCACTTT. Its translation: CASSIGMDKIGSPLHF.

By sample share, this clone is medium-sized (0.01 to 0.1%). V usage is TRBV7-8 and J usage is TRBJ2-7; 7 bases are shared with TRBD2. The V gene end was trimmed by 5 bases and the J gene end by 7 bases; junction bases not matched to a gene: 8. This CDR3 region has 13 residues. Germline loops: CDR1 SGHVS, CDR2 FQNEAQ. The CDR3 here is CASSPKGGFEQYF. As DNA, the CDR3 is TGTGCCAGCAGCCCCAAGGGAGGGTTTGAGCAGTACTTC.

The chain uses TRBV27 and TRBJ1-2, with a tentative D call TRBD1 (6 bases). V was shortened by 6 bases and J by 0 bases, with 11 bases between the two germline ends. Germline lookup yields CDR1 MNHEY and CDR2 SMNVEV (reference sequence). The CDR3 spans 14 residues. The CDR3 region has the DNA TGTGCCAGCAGGGCAGGGGAAACTAACTATGGCTACACCTTC. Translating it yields CASRAGETNYGYTF.

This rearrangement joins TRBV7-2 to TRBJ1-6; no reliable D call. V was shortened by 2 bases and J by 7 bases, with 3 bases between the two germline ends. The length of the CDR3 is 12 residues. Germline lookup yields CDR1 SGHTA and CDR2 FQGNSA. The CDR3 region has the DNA TGTGCCAGCAGCTTACAGAATTCACCCCTCCACTTT. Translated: CASSLQNSPLHF.

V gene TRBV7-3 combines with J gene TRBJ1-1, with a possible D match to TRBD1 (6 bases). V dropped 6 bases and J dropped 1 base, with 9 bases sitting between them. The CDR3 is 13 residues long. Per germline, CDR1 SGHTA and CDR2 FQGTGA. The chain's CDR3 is CASSVTGNTEAFF. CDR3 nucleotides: TGTGCCAGCAGTGTGACAGGGAACACTGAAGCTTTCTTT. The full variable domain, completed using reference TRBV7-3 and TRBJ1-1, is GAGVSQTPSNKVTEKGKYVELRCDPISGHTALYWYRQSLGQGPEFLIYFQGTGAADDSGLPNDRFFAVRPEGSVSTLKIQRTERGDSAVYLCASSVTGNTEAFFGQGTRLTVV.

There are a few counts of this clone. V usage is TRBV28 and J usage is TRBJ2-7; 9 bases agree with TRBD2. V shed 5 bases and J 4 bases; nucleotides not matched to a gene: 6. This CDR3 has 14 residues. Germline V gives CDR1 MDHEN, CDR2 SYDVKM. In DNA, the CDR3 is TGTGCCAGCAGTCCGCCGACTAGCGGATACGAGCAGTACTTC. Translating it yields CASSPPTSGYEQYF.

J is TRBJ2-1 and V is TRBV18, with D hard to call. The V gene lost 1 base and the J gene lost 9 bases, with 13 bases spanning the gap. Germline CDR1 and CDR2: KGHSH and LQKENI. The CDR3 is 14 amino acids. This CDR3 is CASSPLSVASEQFF. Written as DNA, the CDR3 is TGTGCCAGCTCACCACTGTCAGTGGCCAGTGAGCAGTTCTTC.

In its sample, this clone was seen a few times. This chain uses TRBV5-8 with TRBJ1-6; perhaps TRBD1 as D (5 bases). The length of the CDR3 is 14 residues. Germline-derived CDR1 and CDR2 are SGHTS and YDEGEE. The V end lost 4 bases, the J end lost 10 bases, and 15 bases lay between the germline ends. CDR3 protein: CASSGGVPRSPLHF. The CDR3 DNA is TGTGCCAGCAGCGGAGGGGTCCCAAGATCACCCCTCCACTTT.